Listed below are T cell receptor beta chains from one sample, sequenced in a study of cytomegalovirus exposure and HLA in healthy donors. Sequenced by immunoSEQ multiplex PCR; TCRdb stores in-frame clones only, minus some. The data contain 77,000 or so clones, about 79% of them singletons. Material for sequencing was PBMCs. These receptors came from a man between 65 and 85 years old in good health and CMV-seropositive. Each CDR3 is given with its conserved first and last residue. A D gene is named only where the DNA matches it firmly. Size is omitted from some rows. Given values are once, few, many or a class for expanded clones.

TRBV5-8	NA	TRBD1	TRBJ2-7	CASSWLGQGVSYEQYF	TGTGCCAGCAGCTGGCTTGGGCAGGGGGTCTCCTACGAGCAGTACTTC
TRBV7-9	NA	TRBD1	TRBJ2-7	CASSVTGALYEQYF	TGTGCCAGCAGCGTCACAGGGGCCCTCTACGAGCAGTACTTC
TRBV10-3	NA	TRBD2	TRBJ2-4	CAISESFGLAVENIQYF	TGTGCCATCAGTGAGTCGTTTGGACTAGCCGTAGAGAACATTCAGTACTTC
TRBV9	NA	TRBD1	TRBJ2-6	CASSVAGQASGANVLTF	TGTGCCAGCAGCGTAGCGGGACAGGCCTCTGGGGCCAACGTCCTGACTTTC
TRBV7-8	NA	TRBD2	TRBJ2-7	CASSLALTSGTDEQYF	TGTGCCAGCAGCTTAGCACTCACTAGCGGGACTGACGAGCAGTACTTC
TRBV19	NA	NA	TRBJ1-3	CASSDSGNTIYF	TGTGCCAGTTCCGACAGTGGAAACACCATATATTTT
TRBV28	few	NA	TRBJ2-2	CASRLPVTGELFF	TGTGCCAGCAGGCTTCCAGTAACCGGGGAGCTGTTTTTT
TRBV11-2	NA	TRBD1	TRBJ1-2	CASSRPGQAYGYTF	TGTGCCAGCAGCCGCCCCGGACAGGCCTATGGCTACACCTTC
TRBV28	NA	NA	TRBJ1-5	CASAEANQPQHF	TGTGCCAGCGCGGAGGCCAATCAGCCCCAGCATTTT
TRBV28	NA	TRBD1	TRBJ2-7	CASSPGTGYEQYF	TGTGCCAGCAGTCCCGGGACAGGCTACGAGCAGTACTTC
TRBV6-5	NA	NA	TRBJ2-3	CASSSIAGVEDTQYF	TGTGCCAGCAGTTCTATAGCAGGGGTTGAAGATACGCAGTATTTT
TRBV20-1	NA	TRBD1	TRBJ2-1	CSASRTGYGFF	TGCAGTGCTAGCCGGACAGGCTACGGGTTCTTC
TRBV10-2	NA	TRBD2	TRBJ2-7	CASRSGRAKDEQYF	TGCGCCAGCAGGAGCGGGAGGGCCAAGGACGAGCAGTACTTC
TRBV6-1	NA	NA	TRBJ1-5	CASSEGEYQPQHF	TGTGCCAGCAGTGAAGGGGAGTATCAGCCCCAGCATTTT
TRBV5-1	NA	TRBD2	TRBJ2-5	CASSLAGAGGQETQYF	TGCGCCAGCAGCTTGGCCGGGGCGGGGGGGCAAGAGACCCAGTACTTC
TRBV9	once	TRBD1	TRBJ1-6	CASSTHRDRGLEYNSPLHF	TGTGCCAGCAGCACCCACCGGGACAGGGGGCTAGAGTATAATTCACCCCTCCACTTT
TRBV6-6	NA	TRBD2	TRBJ2-1	CASSSPTSGGYNEQFF	TGTGCCAGCAGTTCTCCCACTAGCGGGGGTTACAATGAGCAGTTCTTC
TRBV5-1	once	TRBD1	TRBJ2-7	CASSASGQGFYEQYF	TGCGCCAGCAGCGCCTCGGGACAGGGTTTTTACGAGCAGTACTTC
TRBV5-6	few	TRBD2	TRBJ2-5	CASSLGLAGVGETQYF	TGTGCCAGCAGCTTGGGACTAGCGGGGGTGGGGGAGACCCAGTACTTC
TRBV4-3	NA	NA	TRBJ1-2	CASSQDSGGYGYTF	TGCGCCAGCAGCCAAGATAGCGGGGGGTATGGCTACACCTTC
TRBV28	NA	TRBD2	TRBJ2-2	CASSDLTSGRYTGELFF	TGTGCCAGCAGTGACCTGACTAGCGGGAGATACACCGGGGAGCTGTTTTTT
TRBV5-1	NA	TRBD2	TRBJ2-5	CASSLVVAGGPETQYF	TGCGCCAGCAGCTTGGTGGTCGCGGGGGGGCCGGAGACCCAGTACTTC
TRBV5-1	NA	NA	TRBJ1-3	CASSYYDSVGSGNTIYF	TGCGCCAGCAGCTACTACGACAGTGTGGGCTCTGGAAACACCATATATTTT
TRBV14	few	TRBD2	TRBJ2-1	CASSQVRPSGSRFGYNEQFF	TGTGCCAGCAGCCAAGTTAGGCCTAGCGGGAGTAGATTTGGCTACAATGAGCAGTTCTTC
TRBV4-1	few	TRBD2	TRBJ2-2	CASSQLQGLAGGAGELFF	TGCGCCAGCAGCCAACTCCAGGGACTAGCGGGGGGAGCCGGGGAGCTGTTTTTT
TRBV2	NA	NA	TRBJ2-7	CASSEVAQFYEQYF	TGTGCCAGCAGTGAAGTCGCGCAATTCTACGAGCAGTACTTC
TRBV9	NA	TRBD2	TRBJ2-3	CASSVVSGGTDTQYF	TGTGCCAGCAGCGTAGTCAGCGGGGGAACTGATACGCAGTATTTT
TRBV6-1	once	TRBD1	TRBJ2-4	CASSEALRYRDRGLGAKNIQYF	TGTGCCAGCAGTGAAGCGCTAAGGTACCGGGACAGGGGCTTGGGCGCCAAAAACATTCAGTACTTC
TRBV6-1	NA	TRBD2	TRBJ2-3	CAVTLTSGGAGTQYF	TGTGCCGTCACACTCACTAGCGGGGGGGCGGGCACGCAGTATTTT
TRBV29-1	NA	TRBD1	TRBJ1-2	CSVVTGLYGYTF	TGCAGCGTTGTGACAGGGCTCTATGGCTACACCTTC
TRBV6-5	few	NA	TRBJ2-7	CASTDSYEQYF	TGTGCCAGCACAGACTCCTACGAGCAGTACTTC
TRBV4-1	NA	TRBD2	TRBJ2-1	CASSQELAGIYNEQFF	TGCGCCAGCAGCCAAGAGCTAGCGGGGATCTACAATGAGCAGTTCTTC
TRBV7-2	NA	NA	TRBJ1-5	CASSQGLGQPQHF	TGTGCCAGCAGTCAGGGGTTGGGGCAGCCCCAGCATTTT
TRBV6-4	NA	TRBD1	TRBJ2-5	CASSSGTGRGETQYF	TGTGCCAGCAGCTCCGGGACAGGGAGAGGGGAGACCCAGTACTTC
TRBV10-2	NA	NA	TRBJ1-5	CASSESLAARGPQHF	TGCGCCAGCAGTGAGTCTCTCGCAGCGCGGGGGCCCCAGCATTTT
TRBV5-1	NA	NA	TRBJ2-7	CASSPTRYSYEQYF	TGCGCCAGCAGCCCGACACGCTACTCCTACGAGCAGTACTTC
TRBV5-6	NA	NA	TRBJ2-5	CASSLDRGETQYF	TGTGCCAGCAGCTTGGACAGAGGGGAGACCCAGTACTTC
TRBV6-5	NA	TRBD1	TRBJ2-5	CASRDSTGETQYF	TGTGCCAGCCGGGACAGTACGGGAGAGACCCAGTACTTC
TRBV19	NA	NA	TRBJ1-1	CASSIRGVMNTEAFF	TGTGCCAGTAGTATCCGGGGAGTTATGAACACTGAAGCTTTCTTT
TRBV18	NA	TRBD2	TRBJ2-1	CASSPPAGGRYEQFF	TGTGCCAGCTCACCACCTGCTGGCGGGAGGTATGAGCAGTTCTTC